The clone carrying this TCR beta chain was counted a few times. What it binds is unknown. The donors were members of the validation cohort, which comprised approximately 120 subjects and was separate from the first cohort of roughly 700 subjects. Profiled with immunoSEQ multiplex PCR; TCRdb holds only in-frame clones, not every one. The table shows about 240,000 clones, with 87% occurring only once. The data belong to a study of cytomegalovirus exposure and HLA in healthy donors. General study results and limits: Associated with cytomegalovirus, according to the listing, were around 160 TCR beta chains. Many donors shared some public TCRs, even though most TCR sequences were rare. The tendency of first-cohort TCR clusters to co-occur in the 120 or so validation repertoires was identified by a subsequent analysis.

Trimming pared 8 bases from V and 9 bases from J, leaving 23 bases between. The germline V gene encodes CDR1 MDHEN and CDR2 SYDVKM. The CDR3 spans 14 residues. The gene calls are TRBV28 and TRBJ2-7; weak D call: TRBD2 (6 bases). The TCR comes from a young man in good health and CMV-seronegative. The sequenced material came from PBMCs. This CDR3 reads CASAPWDLGLGQYF. In nucleotides, the CDR3 is TGTGCCAGCGCCCCGTGGGACTTGGGTTTAGGGCAGTACTTC. The full variable domain, with the rest looked up from reference TRBV28 and TRBJ2-7, is DVKVTQSSRYLVKRTGEKVFLECVQDMDHENMFWYRQDPGLGLRLIYFSYDVKMKEKGDIPEGYSVSREKKERFSLILESASTNQTSMYLCASAPWDLGLGQYFGPGTRLTVT.